What follows are 3 T cell receptor beta chains derived from one specimen sequenced in a study of metastatic and nonmetastatic thyroid tumors. Each patient came to thyroid surgery without any prior treatment (of any kind). TCRdb re-called clones from the PCR reads using MiXCR. The data hold about 14,000 clones, with around a third observed a single time. Sequencing used tumor tissue. Receptors originate from a female donor with papillary thyroid cancer or a benign thyroid nodule (not recorded which). Some clones in this sample may be carry-over from other donors' samples.

The J gene is TRBJ1-1, the V gene TRBV29-1; maybe TRBD1 (6 bases). The CDR3 has 14 amino acids. CDR1 is SQVTM, CDR2 ANQGSEA, per germline. V lost 5 bases and J 4 bases, leaving 17 bases between the germline ends. CDR3 DNA: TGCAGCGTTCTACTTTCGAGGGGGGGCACTGAAGCTTTCTTT. It yields the protein CSVLLSRGGTEAFF.

The chain recombines TRBV19 with TRBJ1-5; D is unresolved. The CDR3 has 17 residues. Germline lookup yields CDR1 LNHDA and CDR2 SQIVND (reference sequence). Between the trimmed V and J ends, which lost 1 base and 0 bases, there was a span of 13 bases. The CDR3 region is CASSIGRRSNSNQPQHF. DNA for the CDR3: TGTGCCAGTAGTATAGGTCGAAGGTCCAATAGCAATCAGCCCCAGCATTTT.

This clone has ten or more counts. CDR3 loop: CAIGQGPYNSPLHF. In nucleotides, the CDR3 is TGTGCCATAGGACAGGGTCCCTATAATTCACCCCTCCACTTT. The chain joins TRBV7-8 to TRBJ1-6; TRBD1 aligns across 8 bases. The germline V gene encodes CDR1 SGHVS and CDR2 FQNEAQ. J gave up 2 bases and V 10 bases, and 4 bases lay outside the gene matches. The CDR3 length is 14 residues.